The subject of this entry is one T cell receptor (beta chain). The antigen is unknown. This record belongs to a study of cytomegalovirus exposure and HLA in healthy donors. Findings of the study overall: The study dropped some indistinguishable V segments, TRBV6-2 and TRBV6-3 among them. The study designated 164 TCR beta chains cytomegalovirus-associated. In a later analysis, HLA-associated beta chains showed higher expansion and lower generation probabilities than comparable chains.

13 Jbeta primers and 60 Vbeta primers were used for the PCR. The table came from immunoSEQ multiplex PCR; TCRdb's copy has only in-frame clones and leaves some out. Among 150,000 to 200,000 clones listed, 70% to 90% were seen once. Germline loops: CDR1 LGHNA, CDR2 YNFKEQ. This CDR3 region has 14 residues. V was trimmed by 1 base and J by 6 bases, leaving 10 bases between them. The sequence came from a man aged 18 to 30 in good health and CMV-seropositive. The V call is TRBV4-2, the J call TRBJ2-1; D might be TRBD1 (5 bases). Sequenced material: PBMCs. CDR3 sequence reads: CASSQVLQGNEQFF. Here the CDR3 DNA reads TGTGCCAGCAGCCAAGTACTCCAGGGCAATGAGCAGTTCTTC.